This T cell receptor (beta chain) is drawn from a study of CD4 T cells in relation to SARS-CoV-2 and coronaviruses. Looking at the study overall: TCR beta CDR3s were sequenced after 10-day antigen culture of PBMCs. The study, taken as a whole, reports: Crossreactivity was assessed only for spike protein, not other viral proteins.

J gave up 1 base and V 0 bases, and 4 bases lay outside the gene matches. The CDR3 spans 16 residues. In germline, CDR1 is SGHRS, CDR2 YFSETQ. This clone was seen a handful of times. Its specificity is unknown. Profiled with immunoSEQ multiplex PCR; TCRdb holds only in-frame clones, not every one. This table holds tens of thousands of clones, about 73% found once. CD4+ T cells from unexposed donors were obtained before the COVID-19 pandemic (2011-2018). Isolation of CD4+ T cells took place after approximately eleven days in culture. The chain uses TRBV5-1 and TRBJ2-3; 8 nucleotides align to TRBD1. Sequenced material: CD4+ T cells from PBMCs, cultured in vitro. This TCR was sampled from a human donor in good health. This CDR3 is CASSLGVQGGTDTQYF. The CDR3, as DNA: TGCGCCAGCAGCTTGGGGGTACAGGGGGGCACAGATACGCAGTATTTT.